This is a list of T cell receptor beta chains from one sample in a study of blood T cell repertoires in COVID-19. Clones were sequenced by immunoSEQ multiplex PCR, and TCRdb holds only the in-frame ones, with some missing. The sample carries approximately 170,000 clones, around 90% recorded once. Sequencing used peripheral blood. The receptors come from a man in his fifties or sixties with active or convalescent COVID-19. CDR3s include the opening cysteine and the closing phenylalanine or tryptophan. The D gene is left open where the match is weak. Clone size appears in some rows only: once, few, many, or a class for an expanded clone.

d_gene,j_gene,v_gene,len,abundance,CDR3aa
TRBD2,TRBJ2-1,TRBV5-1,17,once,CASSWEPSGDAYNEQFF
TRBD1,TRBJ1-2,TRBV14,13,.,CASSPGTDYGYTF
.,TRBJ2-3,TRBV11-3,13,.,CASSPNVVDTQYF
.,TRBJ2-3,TRBV6-5,15,.,CASSYWRGGTDTQYF
.,TRBJ2-1,TRBV12-3/TRBV12-4,12,.,CASSFSPGRTFF
TRBD1,TRBJ1-1,TRBV30,19,few,CAWSVDPDRVYITSTEAFF
.,TRBJ2-2,TRBV4-1,17,.,CASSQDQGARGTGELFF
.,TRBJ1-5,TRBV6-1,14,.,CASSEQYGNQPQHF
TRBD1,TRBJ1-1,TRBV19,15,.,CASSISWTGDTEAFF
.,TRBJ2-1,TRBV30,13,.,CAWNHAPRGEQFF
TRBD1,TRBJ1-4,TRBV4-2,16,.,CASSRILQGVREKLFF
TRBD1,TRBJ2-1,TRBV6-2/TRBV6-3,16,.,CASSLGRQGPSNEQFF
.,TRBJ1-1,TRBV7-9,13,.,CASSLDMNTEAFF
TRBD1,TRBJ1-5,TRBV19,14,.,CASSSTGAAQPQHF
TRBD2,TRBJ2-1,TRBV19,15,.,CASSISSGGANEQFF
.,TRBJ2-3,TRBV10-3,13,.,CAISGGSTDTQYF
TRBD2,TRBJ2-1,TRBV7-6,16,.,CASSFFPGRAGNEQFF
.,TRBJ2-5,TRBV10-1,16,few,CASSESSGTGLETQYF
TRBD2,TRBJ2-1,TRBV11-2,14,.,CASSAGDRRHEQFF
TRBD2,TRBJ2-1,TRBV7-8,15,.,CASSKTNLAGSEQFF
.,TRBJ1-2,TRBV21-1,16,.,CASSKRARGQGYGYTF
.,TRBJ2-1,TRBV11-2,13,.,CASSFAGGNEQFF
.,TRBJ1-6,TRBV12-3/TRBV12-4,13,.,CASSLSGVSPLHF
TRBD1,TRBJ2-7,TRBV5-1,15,.,CASSLVAGGIDEQYF
.,TRBJ2-1,TRBV27,15,once,CASSLSFVGAYEQFF
TRBD1,TRBJ1-1,TRBV6-4,15,.,CASSAGTGANTEAFF
.,TRBJ2-3,TRBV5-1,16,.,CASSRYRDSSTDTQYF
TRBD1,TRBJ1-1,TRBV7-9,14,.,CASSSGQENTEAFF